This T cell receptor (beta chain) derives from a study of glioma-infiltrating T cells after dendritic cell vaccination. Primers: 60 V beta forward and 13 J beta reverse. TCRdb's copy holds only in-frame clones and misses some; the assay was immunoSEQ multiplex PCR. The sample contains roughly 51,000 clones, around 86% of which appear only once. V dropped 4 bases and J dropped 3; count of bases not matched to a gene: 3. CDR1 and CDR2 from the germline V gene are SGHRS and YFSETQ. The CDR3 has 14 amino acids. None of the glioblastoma patients had an isocitrate dehydrogenase mutation. The TCR sequence derives from a human donor with glioblastoma. The source material was blood, sampled before dendritic cell vaccination. The J gene is TRBJ2-7, the V gene TRBV5-1; the match to TRBD2 covers 11 bases. In DNA, the CDR3 is TGCGCCAGCAGCCGCGGGACTAGCGGCTACGAGCAGTACTTC. Residues: CASSRGTSGYEQYF.